Given below is one T cell receptor beta chain in context. The sample originates from a study of blood T cell repertoires in COVID-19. As for the study in general: PBMCs, B-cell-depleted T cells, or T cells provided the cDNA or gDNA that made up the material.

Authors' data handling: Reference gene primer amplification gave nucleated cell count estimates. The repertoire was sequenced with immunoSEQ multiplex PCR; TCRdb's copy has only in-frame clones and lacks some. That table furnishes V, J and clone size, whereas the DNA furnished D and trimming. The table includes 150,000 to 200,000 clones, roughly 82% detected once. Germline V lookup: CDR1 SNHLY, CDR2 FYNNEI. The CDR3 has 13 residues. V shed 6 bases and J shed 6 bases, with 13 bases lying between them. The receptor was isolated from a woman aged 35 to 49 with COVID-19, enrolled during active disease. This chain connects TRBV2 to TRBJ2-3; no clear D gene. Sequenced material: peripheral blood. Here the CDR3 DNA reads TGTGCCAGCAGGGCCCCAATTAAGGATACGCAGTATTTT. Its translation: CASRAPIKDTQYF. The full variable domain, in which reference TRBV2 and TRBJ2-3 provide the parts outside the CDR3, is EPEVTQTPSHQVTQMGQEVILRCVPISNHLYFYWYRQILGQKVEFLVSFYNNEISEKSEIFDDQFSVERPDGSNFTLKIRSTKLEDSAMYFCASRAPIKDTQYFGPGTRLTVL.